This entry lists 10 T cell receptor beta chains sequenced from one sample in a study of beta chain features in type 1 diabetes. The sequenced template was cDNA made from the entire isolated RNA. This table comes from immunoSEQ multiplex PCR, and its TCRdb copy is limited to in-frame clones, with some not included. The table shows under 450,000 clones, with about 15% occurring only once. Sequences were obtained from naive CD4+ T cells from blood. These receptors all stem from a man aged 30 to 39 in good health.

This chain joins TRBV5-1 and TRBJ2-3; D is possibly TRBD2 (5 bases). Germline CDR1 reads SGHRS; CDR2 reads YFSETQ. The V and J ends lost 0 bases and 3 bases respectively, with 14 bases between them. This CDR3 has 16 amino acids. This CDR3 reads CASSLGSRLATDTQYF. The CDR3 nucleotides read TGCGCCAGCAGCTTGGGCTCTAGGCTAGCAACAGATACGCAGTATTTT.

CDR3 sequence: CASSLNLGTGQYF. The CDR3 nucleotides are TGTGCCAGCAGCTTAAATTTGGGTACGGGGCAGTACTTC. The V gene is TRBV7-6, the J gene TRBJ2-7; D gene unclear. The CDR3 runs to 13 residues. The germline V gene encodes CDR1 SGHVS and CDR2 FNYEAQ. Trimming removed 2 bases from V and 9 bases from J, with 14 bases in between.

The CDR3 loop reads CASRGGQGNGQPQHF. The CDR3 bases are TGTGCCAGCAGAGGGGGACAGGGAAATGGTCAGCCCCAGCATTTT. The gene calls are TRBV25-1 and TRBJ1-5; 9 bases agree with TRBD1. V shed 6 bases, J shed 6 bases, and the junction held 9 bases outside the gene matches. The CDR3 runs 15 residues. Germline V gene lookup returns CDR1 MGHDK and CDR2 SYGVNS.

The V and J genes are TRBV5-1 and TRBJ1-1, with D possibly matching TRBD1 (6 bases). Germline CDR1 is SGHRS and CDR2 is YFSETQ. The CDR3 consists of 13 residues. Trimming pared 7 bases from V and 8 bases from J, leaving 18 bases between. CDR3: CASGDGQSSEAFF. The CDR3 DNA is TGCGCCAGCGGAGATGGACAGTCGTCAGAAGCTTTCTTT.

This clone was recorded once. The rearrangement uses TRBV9 and TRBJ2-7; the D is unclear. CDR1 and CDR2 from the germline V gene are SGDLS and YYNGEE. The germline V and J ends were trimmed by 0 bases and 0 bases, with 7 bases remaining between them. The length of the CDR3 is 14 residues. This CDR3 is CASSVGPGSYEQYF. The DNA for the CDR3 is TGTGCCAGCAGCGTAGGGCCGGGCTCCTACGAGCAGTACTTC.

The chain links TRBV5-6 to TRBJ2-1; no definite D call. The CDR3 covers 14 residues. Germline assignment: CDR1 SGHDT and CDR2 YYEEEE. Trimming cost V 5 bases and J 3 bases, with 12 bases left between them. The CDR3 region has the DNA TGTGCCAGCAGTGATGACCGAGGCTACAATGAGCAGTTCTTC. Protein product: CASSDDRGYNEQFF.

This chain uses TRBV4-3 with TRBJ2-1; D is ambiguous. The germline CDR1 and CDR2 sequences are LGHNA and YSLEER. The CDR3 length is 12 residues. V was clipped by 9 bases and J by 1 base, with 7 bases between them. CDR3 nucleotides: TGCGCCAGTAGTCAATCCTACAATGAGCAGTTCTTC. It yields the protein CASSQSYNEQFF.

The chain links TRBV9 to TRBJ2-3, with a weak D call TRBD2 (6 bases). CDR3 length: 15 residues. Trimming removed 3 bases at V and 0 bases at J, with 11 bases between. The germline V gene has CDR1 SGDLS and CDR2 YYNGEE. This CDR3 reads CASSARGTSTDTQYF. The CDR3 DNA reads TGTGCCAGCAGCGCCCGCGGGACGAGCACAGATACGCAGTATTTT.

This clone has only a few counts. The V call is TRBV30, the J call TRBJ1-1; TRBD1 aligns across 7 bases. Germline-derived CDR1 and CDR2 are GTSNPN and SVGIG (reference sequence). The V and J ends lost 0 bases and 3 bases, in that order; junction bases with no gene match: 7. The CDR3 is 15 amino acids. The CDR3 spells CAWSVLKGGHTEAFF. The CDR3 bases are TGTGCCTGGAGTGTACTGAAAGGGGGCCACACTGAAGCTTTCTTT.

This clone was detected a few times. The chain uses TRBV11-3 and TRBJ2-5, with D perhaps TRBD2 (6 bases). The CDR3 covers 15 residues. Trimming cost V 3 bases and J 4 bases, with 15 bases left between them. Germline CDR1 is SGHNT and CDR2 is YENEEA. CDR3 bases: TGTGCCAGCAGCTTGGCCGTATCACTAGCAGAGACCCAGTACTTC. Its translation is CASSLAVSLAETQYF. Using reference TRBV11-3 and TRBJ2-5 for the parts outside the CDR3, the full variable domain is EAGVVQSPRYKIIEKKQPVAFWCNPISGHNTLYWYLQNLGQGPELLIRYENEEAVDDSQLPKDRFSAERLKGVDSTLKIQPAELGDSAVYLCASSLAVSLAETQYFGPGTRLLVL.